This T cell receptor (beta chain) was observed in a study of siplizumab effects on memory and regulatory T cells. Between the trimmed V and J ends, which lost 7 bases and 1 base, there was a span of 14 bases. Germline V gene data show CDR1 as SGHTA and CDR2 as FQGNSA. CDR3 size: 14 residues. The method was immunoSEQ multiplex PCR; TCRdb's version includes in-frame clones alone and lacks a portion of them. The sample includes 40,000 to 45,000 clones, 80% to 90% seen only once; the top ten take 0.25%. Sequencing used naive CD4+ T cells sorted from blood. The TCR comes from a human donor in good health. The chain carries TRBV7-2 and TRBJ2-7; D is unclear. CDR3 sequence reads: CASTYTGGSYEQYF. The CDR3 bases are TGTGCCAGCACCTACACCGGCGGTTCCTACGAGCAGTACTTC.